This T cell receptor (beta chain) was found in a study of T cell repertoires in cytomegalovirus infection. Study-level background: Both recently identified HLA-C-restricted and well-studied HLA-B-restricted CMV epitopes were used in the study. Both CMV infection and a matching HLA type were indicated by public TCR beta signatures.

This clonotype was counted a few times. Its target is not known. TCRdb re-analysed the reads in MiXCR, keeping a single row per CDR3 protein. This table has roughly 87,000 distinct CDR3 sequences, 29% appearing once. CDR3 length: 14 amino acids. Between the trimmed V and J ends, which lost 7 bases and 2 bases, there was a span of 14 bases. The germline V gene has CDR1 LNHDA and CDR2 SQIVND (reference sequence). V is TRBV19 and J is TRBJ1-1, with D uncertain. This TCR came from a human donor in good health (CMV status not recorded). Some clones in this sample may be carry-over from other donors' samples. The sequencing used CD8+ T cells from cultured PBMCs, collected from culture after CMV antigen stimulation. CDR3 residues: CASTTTEFNTEAFF. In DNA, the CDR3 is TGTGCCAGTACCACTACAGAGTTTAACACTGAAGCTTTCTTT.